The next 24 T cell receptor beta chains were all read from a single sample in a study of blood T cell repertoires in COVID-19. Repertoires were generated with immunoSEQ multiplex PCR, while TCRdb's copy carries only in-frame clones and drops some. The repertoire includes hundreds of thousands of clones, about 90% of them detected once, and 2.5% to 4% sits in the top ten. Specimen: peripheral blood. All receptors derive from a woman aged 18-30 years who had recovered from COVID-19.

The V and J genes are TRBV29-1 and TRBJ2-1; TRBD2 aligns across 13 bases. This CDR3 has 19 residues. Per germline, CDR1 SQVTM and CDR2 ANQGSEA. J gave up 0 bases and V 4 bases, and 12 bases lay outside the gene matches. CDR3 nucleotides: TGCAGCGTTGCAGGTTTGACTAGCGGGAGGCACTACTCCTACAATGAGCAGTTCTTC. It encodes CSVAGLTSGRHYSYNEQFF.

The J gene is TRBJ1-3, the V gene TRBV18, with D hard to call. The germline CDR1 and CDR2 sequences are KGHSH and LQKENI. CDR3 length: 15 amino acids. Between the trimmed V and J ends, which lost 3 bases and 2 bases, there was a span of 11 bases. For the CDR3, the DNA is TGTGCCAGCTCACCCTCCGGTAGAACTGGAAACACCATATATTTT. Protein: CASSPSGRTGNTIYF.

This chain uses TRBV5-6 with TRBJ2-3; TRBD1 aligns across 9 bases. CDR3 length: 16 residues. Germline loops: CDR1 SGHDT, CDR2 YYEEEE. V trimming: 2 bases; J trimming: 2 bases; junction bases outside the gene matches: 6. This CDR3 reads CASSFLTGGTTDTQYF. DNA for the CDR3: TGTGCCAGCAGCTTTCTGACAGGGGGGACCACAGATACGCAGTATTTT.

This chain joins TRBV12-5 and TRBJ1-1, with 7 bases that match TRBD1. The trim removed 6 bases at V and 6 bases at J, leaving 4 bases unmatched. The CDR3 covers 12 residues. Germline CDR1 reads LGHNT; CDR2 reads FRNRAP. CDR3 in DNA: TGTGCTAGTGGGCCCCAGGGGGCTGAAGCTTTCTTT. This sequence encodes CASGPQGAEAFF.

The chain has TRBV3-1 (or the pseudogene TRBV3-2) and TRBJ1-6, with D uncertain. V dropped 2 bases and J dropped 1 base, with 3 bases sitting between them. The germline V gene encodes CDR1 LGHDT and CDR2 YNNKEL (reference sequence). The CDR3 loop spans 14 amino acids. CDR3 residues: CASSQQSYNSPLHF. The CDR3 coding sequence is TGTGCCAGCAGCCAACAATCCTATAATTCACCCCTCCACTTT.

The rearrangement uses TRBV28 and TRBJ2-1; 12 bases are shared with TRBD2. Germline V gene lookup returns CDR1 MDHEN and CDR2 SYDVKM. V dropped 1 base and J dropped 6; count of bases not matched to a gene: 4. CDR3 length: 16 residues. In DNA, the CDR3 is TGTGCCAGCAGTTTATATCTAGCGGGAGGGCTCAATGAGCAGTTCTTC. It is translated as CASSLYLAGGLNEQFF.

The J gene is TRBJ2-1, the V gene TRBV4-3; a possible D gene is TRBD1 (6 bases). Germline assignment: CDR1 LGHNA and CDR2 YSLEER. There are 15 residues in the CDR3. Trimming stripped 3 bases from V and 6 bases from J, with 15 bases between. The CDR3 loop is CASSQSGTPFNEQFF. The CDR3 region has the DNA TGCGCCAGCAGCCAGTCCGGGACACCCTTCAATGAGCAGTTCTTC.

The genes are TRBV7-2 and TRBJ1-2; 10 positions agree with TRBD1. Trimming cost V 5 bases and J 4 bases; bases outside gene matches: 4. CDR1 and CDR2 (germline): SGHTA, FQGNSA. This CDR3 has 14 residues. CDR3 sequence: CASSQGQGVYGYTF. CDR3 DNA: TGTGCCAGCAGCCAAGGACAGGGGGTCTATGGCTACACCTTC. The full variable domain, completed using reference TRBV7-2 and TRBJ1-2, is GAGVSQSPSNKVTEKGKDVELRCDPISGHTALYWYRQSLGQGLEFLIYFQGNSAPDKSGLPSDRFSAERTGGSVSTLTIQRTQQEDSAVYLCASSQGQGVYGYTFGSGTRLTVV.

V gene TRBV7-2 combines with J gene TRBJ2-1, with D unclear. The CDR3 is 14 residues long. Germline CDR1 SGHTA, CDR2 FQGNSA. V lost 0 bases and J lost 7, with 10 bases in between. CDR3 protein: CASSLAYRQNEQFF. CDR3 nucleotides: TGTGCCAGCAGCTTAGCGTATCGTCAGAATGAGCAGTTCTTC.

The chain couples TRBV5-1 to TRBJ2-1, with a possible D match to TRBD1 (6 bases). The V end lost 3 bases, the J end lost 4 bases, and 26 bases lay between the germline ends. Germline CDR1 is SGHRS and CDR2 is YFSETQ. The CDR3 contains 19 residues. CDR3 loop: CASSSLTPQGTRPYNEQFF. CDR3 nucleotides: TGCGCCAGCAGCTCCCTGACCCCCCAGGGGACGCGCCCGTACAATGAGCAGTTCTTC.

The V gene is TRBV9, the J gene TRBJ2-1; 9 bases fit TRBD2. This CDR3 is 16 amino acids long. Per germline, CDR1 SGDLS and CDR2 YYNGEE. V shed 0 bases, J shed 6 bases, and the junction held 7 bases outside the gene matches. The CDR3 region is CASSVGGRALSNEQFF. CDR3 sequence (DNA): TGTGCCAGCAGCGTAGGCGGGAGGGCCCTCTCCAATGAGCAGTTCTTC.

The chain has TRBV5-6 and TRBJ1-2; TRBD1 is a possible D gene (5 bases). Deletions cut 0 bases from V and 11 bases from J, with 11 bases between. The CDR3 totals 12 residues. Germline CDR1 reads SGHDT; CDR2 reads YYEEEE. The CDR3 spells CASSLVAGWYTF. CDR3 in DNA: TGTGCCAGCAGCTTGGTGGCAGGGTGGTACACCTTC. The full variable domain, rest sourced from reference TRBV5-6 and TRBJ1-2, is DAGVTQSPTHLIKTRGQQVTLRCSPKSGHDTVSWYQQALGQGPQFIFQYYEEEERQRGNFPDRFSGHQFPNYSSELNVNALLLGDSALYLCASSLVAGWYTFGSGTRLTVV.

The V and J genes are TRBV7-2 and TRBJ2-3, with TRBD1 matching 10 bases. The V and J ends lost 7 bases and 6 bases, in that order; junction bases with no gene match: 16. The length of the CDR3 is 17 residues. CDR1 and CDR2 from the germline V gene are SGHTA and FQGNSA. The CDR3 loop is CASTSSRGAGQGDTQYF. In nucleotides, the CDR3 is TGTGCCAGCACCTCTTCCAGGGGCGCGGGACAGGGGGATACGCAGTATTTT.

This clone was seen just once. The chain has TRBV11-3 and TRBJ1-2, with D maybe TRBD1 (5 bases). This CDR3 contains 14 residues. V was trimmed by 1 base and J by 5 bases, leaving 11 bases between them. Germline CDR1 and CDR2: SGHNT and YENEEA. The CDR3 spells CASSLAAGTYGYTF. In DNA form, the CDR3 reads TGTGCCAGCAGCTTAGCGGCAGGGACTTATGGCTACACCTTC.

The J gene is TRBJ1-1, the V gene TRBV28, with D tentatively TRBD1 (5 bases). The length of the CDR3 is 17 residues. Germline V gives CDR1 MDHEN, CDR2 SYDVKM. Deletions cut 2 bases from V and 1 base from J, with 17 bases between. As DNA, the CDR3 is TGTGCCAGCAGTTTAGGGGCAGGATCCCTTCCGAACACTGAAGCTTTCTTT. Translation gives CASSLGAGSLPNTEAFF.

This clone has a single count. The rearrangement joins TRBV27 to TRBJ2-1, with 9 bases aligning to TRBD1. With 6 bases clipped from V and 6 bases from J, the junction kept 6 bases outside the gene matches. The CDR3 covers 14 residues. The germline V gene has CDR1 MNHEY and CDR2 SMNVEV (reference sequence). The CDR3 protein is CASRGTGSFNEQFF. CDR3 in DNA: TGTGCCAGCAGAGGGACAGGGTCATTCAATGAGCAGTTCTTC.

This rearrangement joins TRBV4-3 to TRBJ1-4, with D unclear. Looked up from germline, CDR1 is LGHNA and CDR2 is YSLEER. The V end was cut by 4 bases, the J end by 3 bases, with 15 bases between. CDR3 length: 16 residues. CDR3 protein: CASSPRVGRANEKLFF. In DNA, the CDR3 is TGCGCCAGCAGCCCCCGGGTCGGGAGGGCTAATGAAAAACTGTTTTTT.

DNA of the CDR3: TGTGCCAGCAGTTTATGGAGGAATTCACCCCTCCACTTT. Translation: CASSLWRNSPLHF. The chain joins TRBV27 to TRBJ1-6; D ambiguous. There are 13 residues in the CDR3. With 1 base removed from V and 7 bases from J, the gap between germline ends came to 5 bases. Germline CDR1 and CDR2: MNHEY and SMNVEV (reference sequence).

CDR3 region: CATTAGIGYTF. In DNA, the CDR3 is TGTGCCACCACCGCAGGGATAGGCTACACCTTC. V usage is TRBV15 and J usage is TRBJ1-2; D perhaps matches TRBD1 (5 bases). The germline V gene encodes CDR1 LNHNV and CDR2 YYDKDF (reference sequence). Trimming left V 7 bases short and J 8 bases short, with 11 bases between. The CDR3 covers 11 residues.

The CDR3 is CATSRTENTEAFF. The DNA of the CDR3 is TGTGCCACCAGTCGGACAGAGAACACTGAAGCTTTCTTT. This rearrangement joins TRBV24-1 to TRBJ1-1, with D tentatively TRBD1 (6 bases). The germline V gene has CDR1 KGHDR and CDR2 SFDVKD. The CDR3 runs 13 residues. V was clipped by 6 bases and J by 1 base, with 8 bases between them.

The gene calls are TRBV3-1 (or the pseudogene TRBV3-2) and TRBJ2-7, with TRBD2 matching over 10 bases. Per germline, CDR1 LGHDT and CDR2 YNNKEL (reference sequence). V shed 0 bases and J 3 bases; nucleotides not matched to a gene: 2. The CDR3 is 15 residues long. CDR3 amino acids: CASSQEGLAIYEQYV. CDR3 bases: TGTGCCAGCAGCCAAGAGGGACTAGCGATCTACGAGCAGTACGTC.

The chain combines TRBV5-1 with TRBJ2-1; D is uncertain. The CDR3 extends over 15 amino acids. V lost 2 bases and J 8 bases, leaving 17 bases between the germline ends. The V gene's germline CDR1 is SGHRS and CDR2 YFSETQ. The CDR3 sequence is CASSFDTLHIDEQFF. The CDR3 DNA follows: TGCGCCAGCAGCTTCGACACACTCCACATCGATGAGCAGTTCTTC.

The chain joins TRBV5-1 to TRBJ1-6; 7 bases are a match to TRBD1. Trimming took 4 bases from V and 8 from J; bases not matched to a gene: 9. Germline V CDR1 and CDR2: SGHRS, YFSETQ. This CDR3 region has 15 residues. This CDR3 reads CASSARTGLHSPLHF. The CDR3 nucleotides read TGCGCCAGCAGCGCGCGGACAGGACTACATTCACCCCTCCACTTT.

This clone was recorded a few times. Here the CDR3 DNA reads TGTGCCAGCTCACCCTACGGGGGTCCCGATCAGCCCCAGCATTTT. Its translation is CASSPYGGPDQPQHF. The chain combines TRBV18 with TRBJ1-5, with a weak D call TRBD1 (5 bases). The CDR3 runs 15 residues. The germline CDR1 and CDR2 sequences are KGHSH and LQKENI. The germline V and J ends were trimmed by 3 bases and 5 bases, with 14 bases remaining between them.